The sequence of this T cell receptor (beta chain) was determined in a study of T cells in Graves' hyperthyroidism and ophthalmopathy. Study results and limitations: Clonotypes that were expanded in thyroid above 0.001 mostly appeared in blood too. By a 13 V-J model, ophthalmopathy was set apart from stable hyperthyroidism.

The source material, RNA transcripts, was used to amplify TCR beta CDR3 regions. A first-round RT-PCR of the TCR CDR3 used the HTBI primer set. In TCRdb, the multiplex PCR reads were re-called with MiXCR into one record per CDR3 protein. Of about 570,000 distinct CDR3 sequences listed, around 46% are singletons. The V end was cut by 6 bases, the J end by 7 bases, with 16 bases between. CDR1 MNHEY and CDR2 SMNVEV come from the germline V gene (reference sequence). CDR3 size: 13 residues. This clonotype was found many times. The antigen remains unidentified. The clonotype was recovered from an adult woman with Graves' disease, either hyperthyroidism or ophthalmopathy (not recorded which). Sample: peripheral blood or thyroid tissue (not recorded which). The J gene is TRBJ2-7, the V gene TRBV27; no reliable D call. CDR3 region: CASSGATYGEQYF. In DNA form, the CDR3 reads TGTGCCAGCAGCGGAGCAACCTACGGGGAGCAGTACTTC.